The clone carrying this T cell receptor (beta chain) came up many times. The antigen remains unidentified. Donors gave 8.5 to 10 milliliters of peripheral blood apiece. This sample stems from a study of blood T cells in healthy people across ages. The wider study: Every two T cells gave about one barcoded beta molecule via template switching.

Using a J-beta primer mix together with a sample-barcoded 5' primer, a second PCR was run for roughly 7 to 11 cycles. Using its own MiXCR run on the 5' RACE reads, TCRdb lists one record per CDR3 protein. The sample includes 1.5 million to 2 million distinct CDR3 sequences, over 25% of them seen just once. Overall study results and limits: The study found more naive CD4+ cells and higher diversity in long-lived than aged donors.

This clonotype originated in a woman aged 30 to 39 in good health. Sequencing was performed on blood.

CDR3 DNA: TGTGCCAGCAGTTTATTGGACACCCAAGCGGAGACCCAGTACTTC. Translated: CASSLLDTQAETQYF. The V call is TRBV28, the J call TRBJ2-5; TRBD1 might be the D (5 bases). The CDR3 totals 15 residues. Germline values: CDR1 MDHEN, CDR2 SYDVKM. V lost 1 base and J 5 bases, leaving 14 bases between the germline ends.